These 5 T cell receptor beta chains were sequenced from one sample in a study of T cell clonotyping in hematopoietic cell transplantation. As to time point: recipient sample about 28 days before transplant, after cytoreduction. Clones were sequenced by immunoSEQ multiplex PCR, and TCRdb holds only the in-frame ones, with some missing. This sample carries some 45,000 clones, roughly 80% of them seen once, and the ten largest clones take about 5.4%. The material sequenced was peripheral blood mononuclear cells, taken before stem cell transplant. The receptors derive from a man in his 60s with myelodysplastic syndrome. Some clones in this sample may be carry-over from other donors' samples.

The chain has TRBV4-2 and TRBJ2-2; 7 bases fit TRBD2. Germline values: CDR1 LGHNA, CDR2 YNFKEQ. The CDR3 contains 18 residues. The V and J ends lost 0 bases and 4 bases, in that order; junction bases with no gene match: 11. CDR3 in DNA: TGTGCCAGCAGCCAAGATCCGCAGGCGGGGGTAACCACCGGGGAGCTGTTTTTT. It is translated as CASSQDPQAGVTTGELFF.

In its sample, this clone was seen once. CDR3 amino acids: CASSFQISYTYGYTF. CDR3 DNA sequence: TGTGCCAGCAGCTTTCAAATCAGTTACACCTATGGCTACACCTTC. The chain links TRBV7-9 to TRBJ1-2; D remains unclear. This CDR3 has 15 amino acids. The V end lost 3 bases, the J end lost 4 bases, and 15 bases lay between the germline ends. CDR1 and CDR2 from the germline V gene are SEHNR and FQNEAQ (reference sequence).

The chain joins TRBV10-3 to TRBJ1-6; D gene uncertain. The V and J ends lost 8 bases and 8 bases respectively, with 19 bases between them. The CDR3 runs to 15 residues. Germline CDR1 is ENHRY and CDR2 is SYGVKD. Here the CDR3 reads CAIGPEASTDSPLHF. As DNA, the CDR3 is TGTGCCATCGGGCCCGAGGCGTCGACCGATTCACCCCTCCACTTT.

This sequence joins TRBV5-6 and TRBJ2-3; TRBD2 is a possible D gene (6 bases). The CDR3 has 16 amino acids. Germline CDR1 is SGHDT and CDR2 is YYEEEE. V dropped 0 bases and J dropped 2 bases, with 13 bases sitting between them. The CDR3 DNA reads TGTGCCAGCAGCTTGGAACTAGCTCTTATCACAGATACGCAGTATTTT. It codes for CASSLELALITDTQYF.

This clone was seen just once. This chain connects TRBV6-6 to TRBJ2-2; no clear D gene. Germline V lookup: CDR1 MNHNY, CDR2 SVGAGI (reference sequence). Trimming took 6 bases from V and 1 from J, leaving 6 bases between them. This CDR3 comprises 13 residues. CDR3 in DNA: TGTGCCAGCAGACGAGTGAACACCGGGGAGCTGTTTTTT. Protein: CASRRVNTGELFF.